These 32 T cell receptor beta chains were all obtained from the same sample, sequenced in a study of PD-L1 blockade in urothelial cancer. The data were produced by immunoSEQ multiplex PCR, yet TCRdb's version contains in-frame clones alone and is incomplete. The profile shows roughly 52,000 clones, 79% of them singletons. Time point noted: pretreatment peripheral blood. The sequencing here drew on PBMCs, taken around atezolizumab (anti-PD-L1) treatment. These receptors originate from a man aged 65-85 years with urothelial cancer.

The chain is built from TRBV7-6 and TRBJ2-1; D unresolved. Deletions cut 2 bases from V and 2 bases from J, with 13 bases between. This CDR3 region has 16 residues. Germline V CDR1 and CDR2: SGHVS, FNYEAQ. The CDR3 bases are TGTGCCAGCAGCTTATTAGTGACTCAAGCCTACAATGAGCAGTTCTTC. Protein sequence: CASSLLVTQAYNEQFF. Variable domain in full (rest from reference TRBV7-6 and TRBJ2-1): GAGVSQSPRYKVTKRGQDVALRCDPISGHVSLYWYRQALGQGPEFLTYFNYEAQQDKSGLPNDRFSAERPEGSISTLTIQRTEQRDSAMYRCASSLLVTQAYNEQFFGPGTRLTVL.

This chain uses TRBV5-1 with TRBJ2-2; TRBD1 matches 7 bases. In germline, CDR1 is SGHRS, CDR2 YFSETQ. Trimming cost V 5 bases and J 4 bases; bases outside gene matches: 5. The CDR3 totals 14 residues. In DNA, the CDR3 is TGCGCCAGCAGAGAGACAGGGTCCACCGGGGAGCTGTTTTTT. This gives the protein CASRETGSTGELFF.

V and J are TRBV5-1 and TRBJ1-4; TRBD1 matches 7 bases. J lost 7 bases, V lost 4 bases, and 7 bases had no gene match. This CDR3 has 14 residues. The germline CDR1 and CDR2 sequences are SGHRS and YFSETQ. The CDR3 sequence is CASSQGGGIEKLFF. Here the CDR3 DNA reads TGCGCCAGCAGCCAAGGGGGCGGGATTGAAAAACTGTTTTTT.

This chain links TRBV28 with TRBJ1-3, with a tentative D call TRBD1 (5 bases). Germline lookup yields CDR1 MDHEN and CDR2 SYDVKM. The CDR3 length is 16 residues. V dropped 7 bases and J dropped 0 bases, with 16 bases sitting between them. CDR3 residues: CASTYGGGSSGNTIYF. The CDR3 nucleotides read TGTGCCAGCACCTACGGGGGGGGGAGCTCTGGAAACACCATATATTTT.

This clone was seen once. The rearrangement links TRBV30 to TRBJ2-2; D possibly corresponds to TRBD2 (6 bases). Germline V gene lookup returns CDR1 GTSNPN and CDR2 SVGIG (reference sequence). This CDR3 has 14 residues. With 0 bases removed from V and 6 bases from J, the gap between germline ends came to 11 bases. The CDR3 is CAWSVPTGAGELFF. The CDR3 nucleotides are TGTGCCTGGAGTGTACCTACGGGGGCCGGGGAGCTGTTTTTT.

V gene TRBV30 combines with J gene TRBJ2-7, with D possibly matching TRBD1 (6 bases). V lost 5 bases and J 9 bases, leaving 11 bases between the germline ends. This CDR3 is 10 amino acids long. Germline V lookup: CDR1 GTSNPN, CDR2 SVGIG (reference sequence). Written as DNA, the CDR3 is TGTGCCTGGGGACAGAGCACGCAGTACTTC. Its translation is CAWGQSTQYF.

The chain employs TRBV27 and TRBJ1-5; TRBD1 matches at 8 bases. The CDR3 is 17 residues long. The V segment lost 6 bases and the J segment 2 bases; nucleotides outside the gene matches: 12. Germline CDR1 is MNHEY and CDR2 is SMNVEV (reference sequence). The CDR3 region has the DNA TGTGCCAGCAGACAAACGACAGGGGCGAGAGGCAATCAGCCCCAGCATTTT. This sequence encodes CASRQTTGARGNQPQHF.

The chain joins TRBV18 to TRBJ2-5, with 9 bases fitting TRBD2. Germline trimming cut 0 bases from V and 4 bases from J; bases unmatched to any gene: 6. The CDR3 spans 16 residues. Germline-derived CDR1 and CDR2 are KGHSH and LQKENI. CDR3: CASSPPKISGRETQYF. The CDR3 DNA sequence: TGTGCCAGCTCACCACCCAAGATTAGCGGGAGAGAGACCCAGTACTTC. The whole variable domain, remainder taken from reference TRBV18 and TRBJ2-5, is NAGVMQNPRHLVRRRGQEARLRCSPMKGHSHVYWYRQLPEEGLKFMVYLQKENIIDESGMPKERFSAEFPKEGPSILRIQQVVRGDSAAYFCASSPPKISGRETQYFGPGTRLLVL.

The chain links TRBV10-1 to TRBJ2-1; 10 bases agree with TRBD2. Trimming cost V 0 bases and J 5 bases; bases outside gene matches: 4. Germline V gene lookup returns CDR1 WNHNN and CDR2 SYGVQD (reference sequence). The length of the CDR3 is 16 residues. CDR3 nucleotide sequence: TGCGCCAGCAGTGAGTCAGCGGGAGGGTACGACAATGAGCAGTTCTTC. Amino acids: CASSESAGGYDNEQFF.

This sequence joins TRBV9 and TRBJ2-3; 10 bases line up with TRBD2. V trimming: 2 bases; J trimming: 0 bases; junction bases outside the gene matches: 3. CDR3 length: 16 amino acids. Germline assignment: CDR1 SGDLS and CDR2 YYNGEE. The CDR3 sequence: CASSVGLAVSTDTQYF. In nucleotides, the CDR3 is TGTGCCAGCAGCGTCGGACTAGCGGTAAGCACAGATACGCAGTATTTT.

The V call is TRBV28, the J call TRBJ2-4; a weak D match, TRBD2 (5 bases). CDR1 is MDHEN, CDR2 SYDVKM, per germline. This CDR3 has 12 residues. V dropped 2 bases and J dropped 8 bases, with 7 bases sitting between them. DNA for the CDR3: TGTGCCAGCAGTTTAAGGCGGGACATTCAGTACTTC. Encoded protein: CASSLRRDIQYF.

The rearrangement uses TRBV5-4 and TRBJ2-5, with 7 bases matching TRBD1. After removal of 0 bases from V and 5 bases from J, the junction contained 10 bases not matched to a gene. Germline V gives CDR1 SGHNT, CDR2 YYREEE (reference sequence). The CDR3 contains 16 residues. The CDR3 nucleotides are TGTGCCAGCAGCTTGGTCGGCAGGGGGTCGACGGAGACCCAGTACTTC. The encoded protein is CASSLVGRGSTETQYF.

V usage is TRBV5-1 and J usage is TRBJ1-2, with D perhaps TRBD1 (6 bases). Trimming left V 4 bases short and J 4 bases short, with 11 bases between. This CDR3 has 13 residues. Germline CDR1 is SGHRS and CDR2 is YFSETQ. CDR3 residues: CASSPGQTYGYTF. The CDR3 DNA follows: TGCGCCAGCAGCCCAGGACAGACCTATGGCTACACCTTC. The whole variable domain, filled in from reference TRBV5-1 and TRBJ1-2, reads KAGVTQTPRYLIKTRGQQVTLSCSPISGHRSVSWYQQTPGQGLQFLFEYFSETQRNKGNFPGRFSGRQFSNSRSEMNVSTLELGDSALYLCASSPGQTYGYTFGSGTRLTVV.

The chain uses TRBV5-4 and TRBJ2-3, with 9 nucleotides matching TRBD2. Trimming took 3 bases from V and 2 from J; bases not matched to a gene: 13. CDR3 length equals 18 residues. Germline V lookup: CDR1 SGHNT, CDR2 YYREEE (reference sequence). CDR3 DNA sequence: TGTGCCAGCAGCTATATTGAATTAGCGGGAGCGATCACAGATACGCAGTATTTT. It encodes CASSYIELAGAITDTQYF. Variable domain in full (rest from reference TRBV5-4 and TRBJ2-3): ETGVTQSPTHLIKTRGQQVTLRCSSQSGHNTVSWYQQALGQGPQFIFQYYREEENGRGNFPPRFSGLQFPNYSSELNVNALELDDSALYLCASSYIELAGAITDTQYFGPGTRLTVL.

This clone came up a few times. V is TRBV2 and J is TRBJ2-7; TRBD2 aligns across 9 bases. CDR3 length: 13 amino acids. CDR1 is SNHLY and CDR2 is FYNNEI in the germline V gene. V lost 6 bases and J lost 7; bases outside the gene matches: 7. CDR3 residues: CASRREGSWEQYF. Here the CDR3 DNA reads TGTGCCAGCAGGCGGGAGGGCTCCTGGGAGCAGTACTTC. Filled out from reference TRBV2 and TRBJ2-7, the complete variable domain reads EPEVTQTPSHQVTQMGQEVILRCVPISNHLYFYWYRQILGQKVEFLVSFYNNEISEKSEIFDDQFSVERPDGSNFTLKIRSTKLEDSAMYFCASRREGSWEQYFGPGTRLTVT.

The chain links TRBV28 to TRBJ2-1, with 7 bases that match TRBD2. The CDR3 runs to 15 residues. V was clipped by 2 bases and J by 5 bases; unmatched bases: 6. Germline-derived CDR1 and CDR2 are MDHEN and SYDVKM. The CDR3, as DNA: TGTGCCAGCAGTTTAAGCGGGATAATTAACAATGAGCAGTTCTTC. Its translation is CASSLSGIINNEQFF.

V usage is TRBV28 and J usage is TRBJ2-6; 13 nucleotides line up with TRBD2. CDR3 length: 20 amino acids. Trimming took 5 bases from V and 0 from J; bases not matched to a gene: 10. The germline V gene has CDR1 MDHEN and CDR2 SYDVKM. CDR3 protein: CASSPIPGLAGHSGANVLTF. The CDR3 region has the DNA TGTGCCAGCAGTCCAATACCGGGACTAGCGGGACACTCTGGGGCCAACGTCCTGACTTTC. The full variable domain, rest sourced from reference TRBV28 and TRBJ2-6, is DVKVTQSSRYLVKRTGEKVFLECVQDMDHENMFWYRQDPGLGLRLIYFSYDVKMKEKGDIPEGYSVSREKKERFSLILESASTNQTSMYLCASSPIPGLAGHSGANVLTFGAGSRLTVL.

The rearrangement uses TRBV28 and TRBJ1-2; possible D gene TRBD1, 6 bases. V was shortened by 3 bases and J by 7 bases, with 15 bases between the two germline ends. The CDR3 covers 14 residues. Germline V gives CDR1 MDHEN, CDR2 SYDVKM. The chain's CDR3 is CASSFDRPQPGYTF. The CDR3 DNA sequence: TGTGCCAGCAGTTTCGACAGGCCCCAGCCTGGCTACACCTTC.

This clone was seen a handful of times. This sequence joins TRBV5-1 and TRBJ1-5; 11 nucleotides match TRBD1. With V trimmed by 3 bases and J by 7 bases, 0 bases remained unmatched. Germline CDR1 is SGHRS and CDR2 is YFSETQ. This CDR3 is built from 13 residues. CDR3: CASSWDRGQPQHF. CDR3 in DNA: TGCGCCAGCAGCTGGGACAGGGGGCAGCCCCAGCATTTT. The whole variable domain, filled in from reference TRBV5-1 and TRBJ1-5, reads KAGVTQTPRYLIKTRGQQVTLSCSPISGHRSVSWYQQTPGQGLQFLFEYFSETQRNKGNFPGRFSGRQFSNSRSEMNVSTLELGDSALYLCASSWDRGQPQHFGDGTRLSIL.

The chain employs TRBV27 and TRBJ1-2, with D possibly being TRBD1 (6 bases). The CDR3 is 13 amino acids. Germline V gene sequence: CDR1 MNHEY, CDR2 SMNVEV (reference sequence). The V gene lost 5 bases and the J gene lost 4 bases, with 11 bases spanning the gap. CDR3: CASSITQGYGYTF. The CDR3, as DNA: TGTGCCAGCAGTATCACACAGGGCTATGGCTACACCTTC.

V is TRBV2 and J is TRBJ2-1; 7 bases map to TRBD2. This CDR3 is 15 amino acids long. V lost 4 bases, J lost 3 bases, and 6 bases stayed unmatched. Germline V lookup: CDR1 SNHLY, CDR2 FYNNEI. CDR3 sequence reads: CASSGRRESYNEQFF. The CDR3 DNA reads TGTGCCAGCAGTGGACGGCGGGAGAGCTACAATGAGCAGTTCTTC.

The V and J genes are TRBV5-8 and TRBJ1-4; D is perhaps TRBD1 (6 bases). The germline V gene encodes CDR1 SGHTS and CDR2 YDEGEE. The CDR3 sequence is 15 residues long. V was clipped by 1 base and J by 7 bases, with 14 bases between them. This CDR3 reads CASSLTLTGLEKLFF. The DNA for the CDR3 is TGTGCCAGCAGCTTGACACTGACAGGCCTTGAAAAACTGTTTTTT. The full variable domain, with the rest looked up from reference TRBV5-8 and TRBJ1-4, is EAGVTQSPTHLIKTRGQQATLRCSPISGHTSVYWYQQALGLGLQFLLWYDEGEERNRGNFPPRFSGRQFPNYSSELNVNALELEDSALYLCASSLTLTGLEKLFFGSGTQLSVL.

This clone was counted only a few times. V and J are TRBV28 and TRBJ2-7; D is uncertain. Trimming left V 4 bases short and J 1 base short, with 8 bases between. The CDR3 has 13 amino acids. Germline loops: CDR1 MDHEN, CDR2 SYDVKM. The chain's CDR3 is CASSSYRSYEQYF. The CDR3 DNA follows: TGTGCCAGCAGTTCTTACCGGTCCTACGAGCAGTACTTC.

This chain links TRBV28 with TRBJ2-3; no clear D gene. V was clipped by 2 bases and J by 5 bases, with 20 bases between them. The germline V gene has CDR1 MDHEN and CDR2 SYDVKM. The CDR3 covers 17 residues. This CDR3 reads CASSLHLSAGHGDTQYF. The DNA for the CDR3 is TGTGCCAGCAGTTTACACTTGTCGGCTGGGCATGGAGATACGCAGTATTTT.

In its sample, this clone was seen a few times. The V call is TRBV11-3, the J call TRBJ2-1; no clear D. Trimming took 2 bases from V and 0 from J, leaving 14 bases between them. The CDR3 is made up of 17 amino acids. Per germline, CDR1 SGHNT and CDR2 YENEEA. This chain's CDR3 is CASSLSPTVSSYNEQFF. CDR3 nucleotides: TGTGCCAGCAGCTTATCTCCTACGGTTAGCTCCTACAATGAGCAGTTCTTC.

The table lists this clone with a few counts. The rearrangement links TRBV11-3 to TRBJ2-7, with 10 bases fitting TRBD1. Germline trimming cut 9 bases from V and 0 bases from J; bases unmatched to any gene: 8. The CDR3 has 15 amino acids. Germline V gene sequence: CDR1 SGHNT, CDR2 YENEEA. CDR3 bases: TGTGCCAGTTCCGGCGGGACAGGGGACTCCTACGAGCAGTACTTC. This sequence encodes CASSGGTGDSYEQYF.

This chain joins TRBV4-1 and TRBJ2-7, with D unresolved. The CDR3 is 14 amino acids. From germline, CDR1 is MGHRA and CDR2 YSYEKL. Between the trimmed V and J ends, which lost 1 base and 3 bases, there was a span of 10 bases. CDR3 loop: CASSQAILLYEQYF. The DNA for the CDR3 is TGCGCCAGCAGCCAAGCTATACTGCTCTACGAGCAGTACTTC.

The chain joins TRBV5-5 to TRBJ2-5, with a weak D call TRBD1 (5 bases). V lost 4 bases and J lost 5, with 15 bases in between. Germline CDR1 SGHKS, CDR2 YYEKEE (reference sequence). This CDR3 comprises 14 residues. Here the CDR3 DNA reads TGTGCCAGCAGCCCACCGACAGCGACGGAGACCCAGTACTTC. It translates to CASSPPTATETQYF.

The V call is TRBV10-3, the J call TRBJ2-4, with D maybe TRBD2 (6 bases). Germline lookup yields CDR1 ENHRY and CDR2 SYGVKD. Between the trimmed V and J ends, which lost 2 bases and 8 bases, there was a span of 10 bases. The CDR3 covers 13 residues. The CDR3 region is CAISEGRDYIQYF. In DNA form, the CDR3 reads TGTGCCATCAGTGAGGGCAGGGACTACATTCAGTACTTC.

The rearrangement uses TRBV5-1 and TRBJ2-2, with 11 bases matching TRBD1. Trimming at V came to 4 bases and at J to 4 bases, leaving 6 bases not matched to a gene. The CDR3 is made up of 16 amino acids. Germline CDR1 reads SGHRS; CDR2 reads YFSETQ. This CDR3 reads CASSPGQGVGTGELFF. As DNA, the CDR3 is TGCGCCAGCAGCCCGGGACAGGGGGTCGGCACCGGGGAGCTGTTTTTT.

This clone was recorded a few times. J is TRBJ2-2 and V is TRBV5-6, with 10 bases that match TRBD1. The CDR3 is 16 amino acids. Germline V CDR1 and CDR2: SGHDT, YYEEEE. The V segment lost 4 bases and the J segment 2 bases; nucleotides outside the gene matches: 5. The CDR3 loop is CASSGPTGGNTGELFF. DNA of the CDR3: TGTGCCAGCAGCGGGCCGACAGGGGGCAACACCGGGGAGCTGTTTTTT.

This clone was seen only a few times. V gene TRBV4-1 combines with J gene TRBJ2-4; 8 bases agree with TRBD1. The ends lost 1 base at V and 7 bases at J; junction bases unmatched: 9. The V gene's germline CDR1 is MGHRA and CDR2 YSYEKL. This CDR3 has 16 amino acids. Here the CDR3 reads CASSQAAGGARNIQYF. In nucleotides, the CDR3 is TGCGCCAGCAGCCAAGCAGCAGGGGGCGCGCGTAACATTCAGTACTTC.